The 17 T cell receptor beta chains listed next were all sequenced from one sample in a study of T cells in localized non-small cell lung cancer. Repertoires were generated with immunoSEQ multiplex PCR, while TCRdb's copy carries only in-frame clones and drops some. The sample holds approximately 47,000 clones, roughly 86% seen once. This specimen consisted of PBMCs, obtained before any cancer treatment. These receptors all stem from a man aged 35 to 70 with stage II lung adenocarcinoma.

Within the sample, this clone is medium-sized. V usage is TRBV13 and J usage is TRBJ1-1, with 7 bases identical to TRBD1. With 7 bases clipped from V and 5 bases from J, the junction kept 7 bases outside the gene matches. The CDR3 is made up of 13 amino acids. Germline values: CDR1 PRHDT, CDR2 FYEKMQ (reference sequence). The CDR3 region is CASISDRDTEAFF. The CDR3 bases are TGTGCCAGCATCTCCGACAGGGATACTGAAGCTTTCTTT.

This chain joins TRBV9 and TRBJ1-6; TRBD1 aligns across 10 bases. This CDR3 has 14 amino acids. V gave up 3 bases and J gave up 10 bases; unmatched junction bases: 4. The V gene's germline CDR1 is SGDLS and CDR2 YYNGEE. In DNA, the CDR3 is TGTGCCAGCAGCGGTGGGACAGGGGAATCACCCCTCCACTTT. It specifies CASSGGTGESPLHF.

The rearrangement links TRBV7-2 to TRBJ2-1; possibly TRBD2 for D (6 bases). The CDR3 contains 14 residues. Trimming cost V 3 bases and J 8 bases, with 14 bases left between them. Germline-derived CDR1 and CDR2 are SGHTA and FQGNSA. The CDR3 DNA sequence: TGTGCCAGCAGCTTCGGACTACTTAGGGATGAGCAGTTCTTC. Translating it yields CASSFGLLRDEQFF.

The genes are TRBV10-2 and TRBJ2-3; 7 bases match TRBD2. Germline CDR1 and CDR2: WSHSY and SAAADI. The CDR3 sequence is 16 residues long. With 1 base clipped from V and 0 bases from J, the junction kept 4 bases outside the gene matches. CDR3 sequence reads: CASSEFSGASTDTQYF. The CDR3 nucleotides read TGCGCCAGCAGTGAGTTCAGCGGGGCGAGCACAGATACGCAGTATTTT.

This chain links TRBV4-1 with TRBJ2-2; possibly TRBD1 or TRBD2 for D (5 bases each). V was cut by 2 bases and J by 7 bases, with 8 bases left in between. Germline V gives CDR1 MGHRA, CDR2 YSYEKL. The CDR3 contains 13 residues. As DNA, the CDR3 is TGCGCCAGCAGCCAATGGGGGAACGGGGAGCTGTTTTTT. Its protein is CASSQWGNGELFF.

V is TRBV6-1 and J is TRBJ1-3, with D maybe TRBD1 (5 bases). The germline gives CDR1 MNHNS, CDR2 SASEGT. CDR3 length: 15 amino acids. V was cut by 7 bases and J by 1 base, with 14 bases left in between. The CDR3 region is CASKEWQGSGNTIYF. The CDR3 region has the DNA TGTGCCAGCAAGGAATGGCAGGGATCTGGAAACACCATATATTTT.

The chain recombines TRBV23-1 with TRBJ1-5; D may be TRBD1 (5 bases). TRBV23-1 is classed as an ORF, of uncertain function. The CDR3 is made up of 18 amino acids. Trimming cost V 0 bases and J 0 bases, with 15 bases left between them. This CDR3 reads CASSQSWTQADSNQPQHF. CDR3 in DNA: TGCGCCAGCAGTCAATCATGGACACAAGCGGATAGCAATCAGCCCCAGCATTTT.

On this clone itself: One end of the junction does not line up with germline, which may come from a read error. The same CDR3 also results from other DNA sequences found in this sample. The genes are TRBV11-2 and TRBJ1-2; D remains ambiguous. CDR1 is SGHAT, CDR2 FQNNGV, per germline. The length of the CDR3 is 15 residues. The CDR3 DNA reads TGCGCCAGTCAATCTAATGGGGAGATTAACTATGGCTACACCTTC. This gives the protein CASQSNGEINYGYTF.

The chain recombines TRBV10-3 with TRBJ2-5; the match to TRBD2 covers 8 bases. The CDR3 contains 15 residues. CDR1 is ENHRY, CDR2 SYGVKD, per germline. With 5 bases clipped from V and 0 bases from J, the junction kept 5 bases outside the gene matches. The CDR3 DNA reads as TGTGCCATCAGTCCCGGGGGGGCCTACCAAGAGACCCAGTACTTC. Amino acids: CAISPGGAYQETQYF.

V and J are TRBV6-4 and TRBJ2-3; D uncertain. Germline V gives CDR1 MRHNA, CDR2 SNTAGT. The CDR3 loop spans 13 amino acids. The V and J ends lost 5 bases and 4 bases respectively, with 10 bases between them. CDR3 bases: TGTGCCAGCAGTACCAATGCGGCAGATACGCAGTATTTT. Amino acid sequence: CASSTNAADTQYF.

The gene calls are TRBV5-5 and TRBJ2-3, with D perhaps TRBD2 (7 bases). Looked up from germline, CDR1 is SGHKS and CDR2 is YYEKEE (reference sequence). This CDR3 has 15 residues. With 2 bases removed from V and 4 bases from J, the gap between germline ends came to 14 bases. The CDR3, as DNA: TGTGCCAGCAGCTTTCCCGGGGGGCGGTCAGATACGCAGTATTTT. As protein: CASSFPGGRSDTQYF.

In this sample, this clone turned up a few times. The chain joins TRBV2 to TRBJ1-1, with a tentative D call TRBD1 (5 bases). The CDR3 runs 14 residues. The ends were cut back, 11 bases at V and 3 bases at J, with 19 bases in the middle. CDR1 and CDR2 from the germline V gene are SNHLY and FYNNEI. In DNA form, the CDR3 reads TGTGCCTGCGGAGGGGACTTGGAGGACACTGAAGCTTTCTTT. Its protein is CACGGDLEDTEAFF.

The chain recombines TRBV6-4 with TRBJ2-3; 7 positions match TRBD2. This CDR3 contains 14 residues. Germline values: CDR1 MRHNA, CDR2 SNTAGT. V lost 4 bases to trimming and J lost 6 bases; unmatched junction nucleotides: 7. The CDR3 is CASSAAGESDTQYF. The DNA for the CDR3 is TGTGCCAGCAGTGCCGCGGGGGAATCGGATACGCAGTATTTT.

The chain uses TRBV5-6 and TRBJ2-1; TRBD2 is a possible D gene (5 bases). Germline V gene data show CDR1 as SGHDT and CDR2 as YYEEEE. The CDR3 sequence is 16 residues long. V lost 0 bases and J lost 0, with 10 bases in between. Here the CDR3 reads CASSLVVGSSYNEQFF. The CDR3 DNA sequence: TGTGCCAGCAGCTTGGTCGTGGGGAGCTCCTACAATGAGCAGTTCTTC.

The chain has TRBV9 and TRBJ2-7; unclear D gene. This CDR3 region has 12 residues. Germline V gives CDR1 SGDLS, CDR2 YYNGEE. Trimming removed 6 bases from V and 6 bases from J, with 13 bases in between. CDR3 DNA sequence: TGTGCCAGCACCAATTGGGAAGGCGAGCAGTACGTC. Translation: CASTNWEGEQYV.

This sequence joins TRBV6-5 and TRBJ1-1; D unclear. The germline V and J ends were trimmed by 1 base and 5 bases, with 17 bases remaining between them. Germline CDR1 reads MNHEY; CDR2 reads SVGAGI. CDR3 size: 16 residues. CDR3 in amino acids: CASSYLSAGSYTEAFF. For the CDR3, the DNA is TGTGCCAGCAGTTACTTGTCGGCAGGTAGTTATACTGAAGCTTTCTTT.

The chain uses TRBV5-5 and TRBJ1-2; D may be TRBD1 (5 bases). The germline CDR1 and CDR2 sequences are SGHKS and YYEKEE (reference sequence). This CDR3 contains 14 residues. Trimming shortened V by 4 bases and J by 6 bases, and 16 bases separated the two germline ends. The CDR3 DNA sequence: TGTGCCAGCAGCCCAGGGACCCTTGCGGATGGCTACACCTTC. It yields the protein CASSPGTLADGYTF.